One TCR beta chain is described in this entry. Data came from immunoSEQ multiplex PCR; TCRdb stores just in-frame clones and leaves some out. The repertoire consists of 700,000 to 950,000 clones, with about 96% occurring once and the leading ten covering less than 0.25%. The data belong to a study of shared clonotypes between healthy human individuals. J gave up 1 base and V 6 bases, and 7 bases lay outside the gene matches. Germline V gene data show CDR1 as SEHNR and CDR2 as FQNEAQ (reference sequence). The CDR3 sequence is 15 residues long. Positive CCR7 selection of CD45RO-negative cells yielded the naive CD8 cells, and terminally differentiated effector memory CD45RA+ cells were excluded.

The specimen sequenced was naive CD8+ T cells sorted from blood. The source of this sequence is a man younger than 45 in good health. The rearrangement joins TRBV7-9 to TRBJ1-2; TRBD1 matches at 8 bases. The chain's CDR3 is CASSGGDRINYGYTF. The CDR3 bases are TGTGCCAGCAGTGGGGGGGACAGGATTAACTATGGCTACACCTTC.